This T cell receptor beta chain originates from a study of blood T cell repertoires in COVID-19. Profiled with immunoSEQ multiplex PCR; TCRdb holds only in-frame clones, not every one. The table includes over 300,000 clones, 70% to 90% detected once. The CDR3 runs to 14 residues. CDR1 is SEHNR and CDR2 is FQNEAQ in the germline V gene (reference sequence). The V gene lost 4 bases and the J gene lost 9 bases, with 18 bases spanning the gap. Sample: PBMCs or T cells enriched from blood (not recorded which). This clonotype was obtained from a woman under 30 who had recovered from COVID-19. The chain recombines TRBV7-9 with TRBJ1-1; D may be TRBD1 (5 bases). CDR3 sequence (DNA): TGTGCCAGCAGCTCGGCTCGGACACCACAGCAAGCTTTCTTT. Translating it yields CASSSARTPQQAFF.